What follows is one T cell receptor (beta chain) and its context. In this sample, this clone turned up once. Its binding antigen is unknown. Qualities for individual bases were not recorded, and no much larger clone is one base off. Libraries were built with the immunoSEQ multiplex PCR assay. The clones in this table, taken by TCRdb from immuneACCESS, are in-frame only. Not every clone is retained; where verified, under half of the shortfall comes from an unresolved V gene, and the cause of the rest is unknown. For this sample there are tens of thousands of clones; 75% to 95% appear just once. The biggest ten clones account for about 0.39% of the sample. This record comes from a study of technical replicates of blood from several donors (dated by TCRdb to the late 2010s). The junction shows trimming of 7 bases on V and 1 base on J, plus 7 bases between the germline ends. From its cysteine to its phenylalanine, the CDR3 spans 13 amino acids. Just CDR3 DNA is preserved here, 39 bases in frame from base 1. Based on the germline V gene, the CDR1 and CDR2 sequences are MNHEY and SVGAGI.

The TCR was taken from a human donor in good health. Material for sequencing was T cells isolated from PBMCs. The chain joins TRBV6-5 to TRBJ2-2, with no confidently assigned D gene. The DNA is as follows: TGTGCCAGCACCGAGAGGAACACCGGGGAGCTGTTTTTT. Its protein is CASTERNTGELFF.